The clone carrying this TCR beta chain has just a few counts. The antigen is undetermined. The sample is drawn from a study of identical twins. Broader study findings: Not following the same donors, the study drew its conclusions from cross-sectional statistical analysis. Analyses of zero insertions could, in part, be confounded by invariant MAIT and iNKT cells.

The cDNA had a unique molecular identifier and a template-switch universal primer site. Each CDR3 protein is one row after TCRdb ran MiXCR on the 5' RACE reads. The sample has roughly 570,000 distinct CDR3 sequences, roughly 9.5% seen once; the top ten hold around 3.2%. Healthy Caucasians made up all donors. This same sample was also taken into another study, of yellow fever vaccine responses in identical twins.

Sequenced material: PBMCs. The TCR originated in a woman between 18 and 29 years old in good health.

The CDR3 region has the DNA TGTGCCAGCAGCCCCACCCCCCCCTCCTACAATGAGCAGTTCTTC. Translated, it gives CASSPTPPSYNEQFF. The chain employs TRBV3-1 and TRBJ2-1, with D uncertain. Trimming stripped 4 bases from V and 0 bases from J, with 10 bases between. Germline CDR1 is LGHDT and CDR2 is YNNKEL (reference sequence). The CDR3 covers 15 residues.